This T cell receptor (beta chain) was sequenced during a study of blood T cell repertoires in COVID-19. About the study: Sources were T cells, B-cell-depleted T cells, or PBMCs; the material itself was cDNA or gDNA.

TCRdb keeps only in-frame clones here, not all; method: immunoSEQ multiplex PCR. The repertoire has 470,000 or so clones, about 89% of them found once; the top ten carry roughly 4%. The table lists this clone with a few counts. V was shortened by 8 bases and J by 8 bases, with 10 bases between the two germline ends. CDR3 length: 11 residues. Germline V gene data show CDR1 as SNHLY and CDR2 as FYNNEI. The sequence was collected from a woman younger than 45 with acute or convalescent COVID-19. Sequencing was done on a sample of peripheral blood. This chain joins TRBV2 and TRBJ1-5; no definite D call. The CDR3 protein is CASHLVEPQHF. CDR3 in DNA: TGTGCCAGCCACTTGGTTGAGCCCCAGCATTTT.